The entry that follows covers one TCR beta chain sequence. The record originates from a study of blood T cell repertoires in COVID-19. Clones were sequenced by immunoSEQ multiplex PCR, and TCRdb holds only the in-frame ones, with some missing. Of more than 200,000 clones in the sample, less than 90% were seen once. The sequence derives from a woman aged 70-85 years with active or convalescent COVID-19. The sample taken for sequencing was peripheral blood.

CDR3 sequence: CASRHGRADNEQFF. In DNA, the CDR3 is TGTGCCAGCAGACACGGGAGGGCCGACAATGAGCAGTTCTTC. The chain is built from TRBV28 and TRBJ2-1; 8 bases map to TRBD2. The CDR3 runs 14 residues. With 6 bases clipped from V and 5 bases from J, the junction kept 6 bases outside the gene matches. CDR1 MDHEN and CDR2 SYDVKM come from the germline V gene.